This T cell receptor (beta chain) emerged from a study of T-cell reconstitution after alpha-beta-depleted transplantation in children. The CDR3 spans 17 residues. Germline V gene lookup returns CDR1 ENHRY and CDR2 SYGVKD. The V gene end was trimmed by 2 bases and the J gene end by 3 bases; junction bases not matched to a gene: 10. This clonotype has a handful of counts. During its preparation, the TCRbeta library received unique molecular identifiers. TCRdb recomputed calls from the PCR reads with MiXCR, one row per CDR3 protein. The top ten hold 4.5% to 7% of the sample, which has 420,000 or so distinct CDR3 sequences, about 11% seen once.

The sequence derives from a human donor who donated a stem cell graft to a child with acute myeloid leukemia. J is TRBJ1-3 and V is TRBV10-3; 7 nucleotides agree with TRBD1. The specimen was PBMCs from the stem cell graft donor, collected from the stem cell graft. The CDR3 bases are TGTGCCATCAGTGAGAGGTCCGCAGGGGGGAGTGGAAACACCATATATTTT. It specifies CAISERSAGGSGNTIYF.